The next 16 T cell receptor beta chains were all read from a single sample in a study of human T cells and chemical hapten exposure. TCRdb redid the calling of the RACE reads with MiXCR, one entry per CDR3 protein. Counted here are roughly 160,000 distinct CDR3 sequences, roughly 14% occurring once; the ten biggest clones make up less than 2%. Time point reported: patch test 1, 2 weeks after DPC sensitization. Regarding treatment: therapeutic diphenylcyclopropenone sensitization with weekly scalp DPC. The sequencing here drew on whole blood, taken in connection with sensitization to the hapten diphenylcyclopropenone (DPC). The source of these receptors is a woman aged 25 to 45 with alopecia areata. Some clones in this sample may be carry-over from other donors' samples.

This clonotype came up a few times. The chain's CDR3 is CASSERGTGLETQYF. CDR3 nucleotides: TGTGCCAGCAGTGAAAGGGGAACAGGGCTAGAGACCCAGTACTTC. This rearrangement joins TRBV25-1 to TRBJ2-5, with a weak D call TRBD1 (6 bases). The length of the CDR3 is 15 residues. Looked up from germline, CDR1 is MGHDK and CDR2 is SYGVNS. The V end was cut by 2 bases, the J end by 4 bases, with 14 bases between. Full variable domain (outside the CDR3, taken from reference TRBV25-1 and TRBJ2-5): EADIYQTPRYLVIGTGKKITLECSQTMGHDKMYWYQQDPGMELHLIHYSYGVNSTEKGDLSSESTVSRIRTEHFPLTLESARPSHTSQYLCASSERGTGLETQYFGPGTRLLVL.

V and J are TRBV29-1 and TRBJ2-1; D gene unclear. Trimming pared 3 bases from V and 3 bases from J, leaving 9 bases between. The germline CDR1 and CDR2 sequences are SQVTM and ANQGSEA. CDR3 length equals 13 residues. CDR3 bases: TGCAGCGTTGACGGCAGGATCTACAATGAGCAGTTCTTC. The encoded protein is CSVDGRIYNEQFF.

Of note for this clonotype: The junction and the germline gene differ at one end; a read error may be behind it. This sequence joins TRBV6-5 and TRBJ2-3; a weak D match, TRBD2 (6 bases). There are 16 residues in the CDR3. The germline gives CDR1 MNHEY, CDR2 SVGAGI. The CDR3 bases are TGTGCCAGCAGTTACTCGAATGGCGGGGTCACAAATACGCAGTATTTT. This translates into CASSYSNGGVTNTQYF.

This clonotype occurred many times. This chain links TRBV20-1 with TRBJ2-3, with 8 bases identical to TRBD2. CDR3 size: 14 residues. Per the germline V gene, CDR1 is DFQATT and CDR2 is SNEGSKA (reference sequence). After removal of 0 bases from V and 11 bases from J, the junction contained 10 bases not matched to a gene. The chain's CDR3 is CSARDPGTRRGQYF. Here the CDR3 DNA reads TGCAGTGCTAGAGATCCGGGGACTAGACGAGGGCAGTATTTT.

In its sample, this clonotype was seen a few times. The V gene is TRBV20-1, the J gene TRBJ1-1; D possibly corresponds to TRBD1 (6 bases). The CDR3 sequence is 13 residues long. Deletions cut 3 bases from V and 1 base from J, with 9 bases between. Germline CDR1 and CDR2: DFQATT and SNEGSKA (reference sequence). This chain's CDR3 is CSAREGGNTEAFF. The CDR3 coding sequence is TGCAGTGCTAGGGAGGGGGGGAACACTGAAGCTTTCTTT.

The sample holds many counts of this clonotype. DNA for the CDR3: TGTGCCACCCACGGCACGAGGGACAGACAGAATGAAAAACTGTTTTTT. Its protein is CATHGTRDRQNEKLFF. This chain connects TRBV6-6 to TRBJ1-4, with 7 bases fitting TRBD1. Germline trimming cut 10 bases from V and 5 bases from J; bases unmatched to any gene: 16. Germline CDR1 and CDR2: MNHNY and SVGAGI (reference sequence). CDR3 length: 16 amino acids.

In DNA, the CDR3 is TGTGCCAGCAGTTGGGGGACAGATACGCAGTATTTT. This translates into CASSWGTDTQYF. This sequence joins TRBV6-2 or TRBV6-3 and TRBJ2-3; the D call may be TRBD1 or TRBD2 (5 bases each). Deletions cut 4 bases from V and 3 bases from J, with 5 bases between. This CDR3 has 12 amino acids. CDR1 and CDR2 from the germline V gene are MNHEY and SVGEGT.

This chain uses TRBV20-1 with TRBJ2-5; 9 bases agree with TRBD2. Per germline, CDR1 DFQATT and CDR2 SNEGSKA (reference sequence). Germline trimming cut 0 bases from V and 5 bases from J; bases unmatched to any gene: 13. This CDR3 is 17 amino acids long. The CDR3 DNA is TGCAGTGCTAGAGAGGGTAGCGGGGGCGCCCTCCGGGAGACCCAGTACTTC. It codes for CSAREGSGGALRETQYF.

The table lists this clonotype with a few counts. The chain carries TRBV7-3 and TRBJ2-3; D might be TRBD1 (6 bases). The V gene's germline CDR1 is SGHTA and CDR2 FQGTGA. CDR3 length equals 17 residues. V was pared by 0 bases and J by 6 bases, with 19 bases between. The CDR3 region is CASSLTKSARGVDTQYF. The CDR3 nucleotides are TGTGCCAGCAGCTTAACGAAGTCCGCCAGGGGTGTCGATACGCAGTATTTT.

This clonotype was counted between two and nine times. The genes are TRBV7-6 and TRBJ2-1; D uncertain. CDR1 SGHVS and CDR2 FNYEAQ come from the germline V gene. The CDR3 extends over 16 amino acids. V lost 2 bases to trimming and J lost 4 bases, with 15 bases between them. The CDR3 DNA follows: TGTGCCAGCAGCTTATCGAGTCCGGCTTCTTACAATGAGCAGTTCTTC. This translates into CASSLSSPASYNEQFF.

V usage is TRBV9 and J usage is TRBJ2-1; D unclear. This CDR3 comprises 16 residues. V was clipped by 0 bases and J by 0 bases, with 10 bases between them. From germline, CDR1 is SGDLS and CDR2 YYNGEE. DNA for the CDR3: TGTGCCAGCAGCGTAGGCCAGCCAAGCTCCTACAATGAGCAGTTCTTC. Its protein product is CASSVGQPSSYNEQFF.

V is TRBV10-3 and J is TRBJ1-6; D is unclear. Per the germline V gene, CDR1 is ENHRY and CDR2 is SYGVKD. Trimming stripped 6 bases from V and 5 bases from J, with 11 bases between. The CDR3 length is 14 residues. CDR3 bases: TGTGCCATCAGGGCCGGGCCTGATAATTCACCCCTCCACTTT. This gives the protein CAIRAGPDNSPLHF.

This clonotype was detected only a few times. This sequence joins TRBV5-6 and TRBJ1-4; D ambiguous. Trimming stripped 1 base from V and 3 bases from J, with 10 bases between. Germline V gene sequence: CDR1 SGHDT, CDR2 YYEEEE. The CDR3 runs to 15 residues. CDR3 nucleotide sequence: TGTGCCAGCAGCTTGAGAAGAAGGGCTAATGAAAAACTGTTTTTT. Its protein is CASSLRRRANEKLFF.

On this clonotype itself: Germline is not matched at one junction end, which may reflect a read error. The chain uses TRBV24-1 and TRBJ2-1; D is uncertain. The CDR3 extends over 15 amino acids. In germline, CDR1 is KGHDR, CDR2 SFDVKD. The CDR3 DNA is TGTGCCACCAGTGACCCCCACGCAGGAGTTAATGAGCAGTTCTTT. It specifies CATSDPHAGVNEQFF.

This clonotype was seen more than once but under ten times. The V gene is TRBV29-1, the J gene TRBJ1-2; 11 nucleotides match TRBD1. The germline CDR1 and CDR2 sequences are SQVTM and ANQGSEA. V shed 4 bases and J 3 bases; nucleotides not matched to a gene: 4. There are 14 residues in the CDR3. The DNA of the CDR3 is TGCAGCGTTGCCGGGGACAGGGGGTACTATGGCTACACCTTC. Translation: CSVAGDRGYYGYTF. Variable domain in full (rest from reference TRBV29-1 and TRBJ1-2): SAVISQKPSRDICQRGTSLTIQCQVDSQVTMMFWYRQQPGQSLTLIATANQGSEATYESGFVIDKFPISRPNLTFSTLTVSNMSPEDSSIYLCSVAGDRGYYGYTFGSGTRLTVV.

In this sample, this clonotype turned up a few times. The rearrangement joins TRBV7-9 to TRBJ2-3; 10 bases map to TRBD2. CDR3 size: 14 residues. The junction had 9 bases not matched to a gene; V was cut back by 4 bases and J by 11 bases. CDR1 is SEHNR and CDR2 is FQNEAQ in the germline V gene (reference sequence). The CDR3 DNA is TGTGCCAGCAGCTATACTACAGCGGGAGGGAGGCAGTATTTT. Protein sequence: CASSYTTAGGRQYF.